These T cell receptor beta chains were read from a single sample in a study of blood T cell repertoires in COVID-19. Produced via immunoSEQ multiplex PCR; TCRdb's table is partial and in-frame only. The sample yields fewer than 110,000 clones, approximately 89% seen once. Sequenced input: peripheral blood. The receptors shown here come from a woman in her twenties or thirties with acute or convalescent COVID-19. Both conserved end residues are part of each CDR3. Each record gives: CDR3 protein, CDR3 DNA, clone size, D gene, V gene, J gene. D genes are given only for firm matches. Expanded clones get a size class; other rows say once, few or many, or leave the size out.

CASAEGNQPQHF	TGTGCCAGCGCTGAGGGCAATCAGCCCCAGCATTTT	NA	NA	TRBV28	TRBJ1-5
CASSPGSSGNTIYF	TGTGCCAGCTCACCGGGCAGCTCTGGAAACACCATATATTTT	NA	NA	TRBV18	TRBJ1-3
CASSFGQGARTEAFF	TGTGCCAGCAGCTTCGGACAGGGGGCGCGTACTGAAGCTTTCTTT	NA	TRBD1	TRBV5-6	TRBJ1-1
CASSFRTGKSADEQYF	TGTGCCAGCAGCTTCCGGACAGGGAAGAGTGCGGACGAGCAGTACTTC	NA	NA	TRBV12-1	TRBJ2-7
CASGLPSGRRQFF	TGTGCTAGTGGTTTGCCATCAGGGAGGAGGCAGTTCTTC	NA	NA	TRBV12-5	TRBJ2-1
CASRFGPTEAFF	TGTGCCAGCAGGTTTGGCCCCACTGAAGCTTTCTTT	NA	NA	TRBV12-3/TRBV12-4	TRBJ1-1
CASSLRGGWEKLFF	TGTGCCAGCAGCCTCCGGGGAGGTTGGGAAAAACTGTTTTTT	NA	NA	TRBV6-2/TRBV6-3	TRBJ1-4
CARTSDRGIAEAFF	TGTGCCAGAACCTCGGACAGGGGGATAGCTGAAGCTTTCTTT	NA	TRBD1	TRBV2	TRBJ1-1
CASSEGRSSYNEQFF	TGTGCCAGCAGTGAGGGCCGCAGCTCCTACAATGAGCAGTTCTTC	once	NA	TRBV2	TRBJ2-1
CASSRSGGQGSIQYF	TGCGCCAGCAGTCGCTCGGGGGGACAGGGTAGTATTCAGTACTTC	NA	TRBD1	TRBV10-2	TRBJ2-4
CASSRTGSYEQYF	TGTGCCAGCAGCCGGACAGGGTCCTACGAGCAGTACTTC	NA	TRBD1	TRBV6-6	TRBJ2-7
CASSLVTGKPTDTQYF	TGTGCCAGCAGCTTAGTGACAGGGAAACCTACAGATACGCAGTATTTT	NA	TRBD1	TRBV11-1	TRBJ2-3
CATQQGAGYEQYF	TGTGCCACCCAACAGGGGGCAGGGTACGAGCAGTACTTC	NA	TRBD1	TRBV10-3	TRBJ2-7
CASSPPSASYTF	TGTGCCAGCTCACCACCGAGCGCGAGCTACACCTTC	NA	NA	TRBV18	TRBJ1-2
CASRTGEGTEAFF	TGTGCCAGCCGGACAGGAGAAGGCACTGAAGCTTTCTTT	NA	TRBD1	TRBV27	TRBJ1-1
CASFDRAYEQYF	TGTGCCAGCTTCGACAGGGCCTACGAGCAGTACTTC	NA	TRBD1	TRBV27	TRBJ2-7
CAWSVITGWRDTQYF	TGTGCCTGGAGTGTAATAACAGGGTGGCGGGATACGCAGTATTTT	once	NA	TRBV30	TRBJ2-3